The sequence of this T cell receptor (beta chain) was determined in a study of siplizumab effects on memory and regulatory T cells. Trimming shortened V by 9 bases and J by 0 bases, and 12 bases separated the two germline ends. This CDR3 comprises 14 residues. Per germline, CDR1 LNHDA and CDR2 SQIVND (reference sequence). This table comes from immunoSEQ multiplex PCR, and its TCRdb copy is limited to in-frame clones, with some not included. Found here are 95,000 to 100,000 clones, around 90% of them singletons; the top ten hold around 12%. The sequenced sample was non-Treg CD4+ T cells sorted from blood. This rearrangement joins TRBV19 to TRBJ1-5; D may be TRBD1 (5 bases). The clonotype was recovered from a human donor in good health. The CDR3 bases are TGTGCCAGCCAGGGACCCTATAGCAATCAGCCCCAGCATTTT. Its protein is CASQGPYSNQPQHF.